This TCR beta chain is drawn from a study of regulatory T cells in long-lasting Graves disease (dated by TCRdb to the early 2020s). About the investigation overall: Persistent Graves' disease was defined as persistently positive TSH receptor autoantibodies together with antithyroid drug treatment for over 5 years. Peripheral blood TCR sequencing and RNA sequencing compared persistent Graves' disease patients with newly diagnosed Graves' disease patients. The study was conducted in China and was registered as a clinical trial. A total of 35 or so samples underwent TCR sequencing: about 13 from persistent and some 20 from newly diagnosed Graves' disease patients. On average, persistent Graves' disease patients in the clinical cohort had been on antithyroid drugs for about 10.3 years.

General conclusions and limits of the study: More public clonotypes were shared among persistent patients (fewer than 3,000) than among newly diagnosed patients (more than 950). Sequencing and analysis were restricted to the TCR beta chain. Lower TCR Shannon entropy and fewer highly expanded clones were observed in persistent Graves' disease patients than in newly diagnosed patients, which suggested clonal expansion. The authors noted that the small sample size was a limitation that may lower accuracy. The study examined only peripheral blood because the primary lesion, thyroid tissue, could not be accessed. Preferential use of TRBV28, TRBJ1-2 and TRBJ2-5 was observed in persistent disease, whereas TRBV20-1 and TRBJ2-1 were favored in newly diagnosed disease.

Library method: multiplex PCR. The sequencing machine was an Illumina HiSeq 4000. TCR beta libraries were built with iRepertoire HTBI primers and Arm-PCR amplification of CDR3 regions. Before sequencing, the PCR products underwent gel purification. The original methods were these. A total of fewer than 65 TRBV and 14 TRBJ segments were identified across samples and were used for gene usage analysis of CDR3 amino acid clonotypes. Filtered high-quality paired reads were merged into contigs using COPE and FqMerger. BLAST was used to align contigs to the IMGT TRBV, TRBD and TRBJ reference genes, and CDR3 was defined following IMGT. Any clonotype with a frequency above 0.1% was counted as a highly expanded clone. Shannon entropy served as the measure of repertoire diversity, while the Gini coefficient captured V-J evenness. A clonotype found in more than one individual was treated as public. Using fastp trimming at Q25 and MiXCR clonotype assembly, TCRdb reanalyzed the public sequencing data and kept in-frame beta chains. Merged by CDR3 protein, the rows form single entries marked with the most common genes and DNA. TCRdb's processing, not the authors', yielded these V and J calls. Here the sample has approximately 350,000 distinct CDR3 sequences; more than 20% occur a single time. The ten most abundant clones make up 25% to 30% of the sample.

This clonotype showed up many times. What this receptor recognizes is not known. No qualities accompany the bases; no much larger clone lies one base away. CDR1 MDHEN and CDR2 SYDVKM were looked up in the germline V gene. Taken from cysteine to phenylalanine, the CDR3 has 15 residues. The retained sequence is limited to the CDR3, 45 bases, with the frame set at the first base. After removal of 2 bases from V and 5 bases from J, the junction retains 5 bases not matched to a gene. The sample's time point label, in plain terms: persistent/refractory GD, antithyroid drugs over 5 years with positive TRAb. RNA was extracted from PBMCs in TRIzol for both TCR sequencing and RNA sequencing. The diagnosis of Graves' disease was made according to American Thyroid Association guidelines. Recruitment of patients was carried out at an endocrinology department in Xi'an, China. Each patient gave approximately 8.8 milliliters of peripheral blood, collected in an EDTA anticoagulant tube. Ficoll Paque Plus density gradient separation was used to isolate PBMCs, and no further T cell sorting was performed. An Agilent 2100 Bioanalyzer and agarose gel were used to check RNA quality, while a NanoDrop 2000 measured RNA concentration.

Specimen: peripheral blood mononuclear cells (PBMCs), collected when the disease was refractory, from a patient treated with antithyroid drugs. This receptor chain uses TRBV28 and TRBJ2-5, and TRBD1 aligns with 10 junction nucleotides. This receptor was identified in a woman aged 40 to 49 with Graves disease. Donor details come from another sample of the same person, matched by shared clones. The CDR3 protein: CASSLGTGAGETQYF. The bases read TGTGCCAGCAGTTTAGGGACAGGGGCAGGGGAGACCCAGTACTTC.